This T cell receptor (beta chain) was retrieved from a study of blood T cells in healthy people across ages. Whole-study results and caveats: Among long-lived donors, naive CD4+ cells were more numerous and diversity higher than in aged donors. Age advanced and TCR beta diversity per million T cells fell, roughly linearly.

CDR1 is DFQATT, CDR2 SNEGSKA, per germline (reference sequence). Trimming shortened V by 3 bases and J by 1 base, and 21 bases separated the two germline ends. The CDR3 covers 17 residues. A remark on this clonotype: What it binds is unknown.

The authors ran a second PCR of about 7 to 12 cycles using a sample-barcoded 5' primer and a J-beta primer mix. Each of the cDNA molecules was tagged by a template-switch adaptor with 12 random nucleotides. All samples gave at least 2.5 million CDR3-containing paired-end reads. TCRdb re-analysed the 5' RACE reads in MiXCR, keeping a single row per CDR3 protein. The table has about 1.1 million distinct CDR3 sequences, around two fifths seen once; the top ten hold roughly 13%. The chain recombines TRBV20-1 with TRBJ2-5; no clear D gene. This clonotype was obtained from a man between 18 and 29 years old in good health. The sample taken for sequencing was blood. The CDR3, as DNA: TGCAGTGCTAGGCCCGGTTTTCTGCACGGCGGCCAAGAGACCCAGTACTTC. This sequence encodes CSARPGFLHGGQETQYF.